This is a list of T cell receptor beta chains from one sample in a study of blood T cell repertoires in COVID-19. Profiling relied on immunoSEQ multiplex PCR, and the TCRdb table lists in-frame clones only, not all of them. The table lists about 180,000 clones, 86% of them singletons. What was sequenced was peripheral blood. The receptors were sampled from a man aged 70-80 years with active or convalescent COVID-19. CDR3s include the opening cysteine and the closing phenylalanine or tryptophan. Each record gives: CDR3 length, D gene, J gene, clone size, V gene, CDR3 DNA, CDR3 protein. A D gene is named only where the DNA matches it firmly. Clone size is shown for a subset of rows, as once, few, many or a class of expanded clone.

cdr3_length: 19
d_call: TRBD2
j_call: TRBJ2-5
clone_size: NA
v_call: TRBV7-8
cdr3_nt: TGTGCCAGCAGCTTAGTGTTGACTAGCGGGAGTTTTCGCCAAGAGACCCAGTACTTC
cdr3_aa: CASSLVLTSGSFRQETQYF

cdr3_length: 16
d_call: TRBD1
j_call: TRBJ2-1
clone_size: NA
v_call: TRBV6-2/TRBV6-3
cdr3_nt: TGTGCCAGCAGTTGGGATGGGGGACAGGGTTACAATGAGCAGTTCTTC
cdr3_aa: CASSWDGGQGYNEQFF

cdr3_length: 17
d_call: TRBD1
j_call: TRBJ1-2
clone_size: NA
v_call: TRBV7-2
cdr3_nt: TGTGCCAGCAGCTACCGGGCGGGACAGGGGCCTAACTATGGCTACACCTTC
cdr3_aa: CASSYRAGQGPNYGYTF

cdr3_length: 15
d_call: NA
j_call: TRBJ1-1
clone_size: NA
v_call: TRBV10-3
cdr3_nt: TGTGCCATCAGGGACTTTGACGGGTCGAACACTGAAGCTTTCTTT
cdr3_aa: CAIRDFDGSNTEAFF

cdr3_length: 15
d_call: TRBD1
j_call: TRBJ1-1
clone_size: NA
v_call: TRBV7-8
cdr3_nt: TGTGCCAGCAGCTGGGGACAGGGGCTGAACACTGAAGCTTTCTTT
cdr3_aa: CASSWGQGLNTEAFF

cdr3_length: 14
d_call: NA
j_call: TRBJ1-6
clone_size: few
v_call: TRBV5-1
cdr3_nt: TGCGCCAGCAGCTTTGGGCAGGGAAATTCACCCCTCCACTTT
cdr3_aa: CASSFGQGNSPLHF

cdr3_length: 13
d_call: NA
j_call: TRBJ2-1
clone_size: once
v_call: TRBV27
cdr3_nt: TGTGCCAGCAGCTCCAGCGGATACAATGAGCAGTTCTTC
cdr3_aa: CASSSSGYNEQFF

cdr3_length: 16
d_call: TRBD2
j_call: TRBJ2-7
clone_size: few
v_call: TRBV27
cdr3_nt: TGTGCCAGCAGTCCCCCCACTAGCGGGAGCTCCTACGAGCAGTACTTC
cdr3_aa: CASSPPTSGSSYEQYF

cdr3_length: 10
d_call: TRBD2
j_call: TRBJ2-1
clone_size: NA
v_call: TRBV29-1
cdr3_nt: TGCAGCGTTGGGGGGACTAGATTGTTCTTC
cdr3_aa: CSVGGTRLFF

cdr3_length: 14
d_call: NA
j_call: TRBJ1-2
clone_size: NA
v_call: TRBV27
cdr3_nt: TGTGCCAGCAGTTTACGTGAGAGCACCTATGGCTACACCTTC
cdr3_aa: CASSLRESTYGYTF

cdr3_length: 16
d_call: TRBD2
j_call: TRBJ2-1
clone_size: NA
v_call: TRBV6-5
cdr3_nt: TGTGCCAGCAGTTCCCTAGCGGGGGGCCCCTACAATGAGCAGTTCTTC
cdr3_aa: CASSSLAGGPYNEQFF

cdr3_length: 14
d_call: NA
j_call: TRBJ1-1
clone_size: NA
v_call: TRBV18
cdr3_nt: TGTGCCAGCTCACCCCGCGGCAGGGACACTGAAGCTTTCTTT
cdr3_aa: CASSPRGRDTEAFF

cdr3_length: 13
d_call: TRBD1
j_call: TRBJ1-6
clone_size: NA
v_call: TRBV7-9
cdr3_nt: TGTGCCAGCAGCTTTGGACAGGGGGGACCCCTCCACTTT
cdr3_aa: CASSFGQGGPLHF

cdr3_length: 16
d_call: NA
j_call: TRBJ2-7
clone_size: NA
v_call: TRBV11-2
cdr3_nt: TGTGCCAGCAGACCAATTAGCGGATCAAGAACCTACGAGCAGTACTTC
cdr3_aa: CASRPISGSRTYEQYF

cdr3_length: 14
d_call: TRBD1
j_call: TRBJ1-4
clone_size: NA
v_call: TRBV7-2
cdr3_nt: TGTGCCAGCAGCCCGAACAGGGGGGATGAAAAACTGTTTTTT
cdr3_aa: CASSPNRGDEKLFF

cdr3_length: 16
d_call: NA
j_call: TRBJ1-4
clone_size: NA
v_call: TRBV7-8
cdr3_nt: TGTGCCAGCAGGCAATACTATACAGGGACTAATGAAAAACTGTTTTTT
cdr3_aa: CASRQYYTGTNEKLFF

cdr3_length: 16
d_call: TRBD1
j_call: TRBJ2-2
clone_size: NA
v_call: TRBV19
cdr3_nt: TGTGCCAGTAGTCACAGGACAGGGGCCAACACCGGGGAGCTGTTTTTT
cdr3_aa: CASSHRTGANTGELFF

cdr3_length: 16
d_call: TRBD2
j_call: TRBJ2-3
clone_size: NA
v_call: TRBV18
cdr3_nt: TGTGCCAGCTCACCATTGTCCAGCGGGGGGGCAGATACGCAGTATTTT
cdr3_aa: CASSPLSSGGADTQYF

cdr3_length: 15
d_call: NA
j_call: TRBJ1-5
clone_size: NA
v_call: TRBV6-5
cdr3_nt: TGTGCCAGTCAAACTTCGGCGGCTAACAATCAGCCCCAGCATTTT
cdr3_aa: CASQTSAANNQPQHF

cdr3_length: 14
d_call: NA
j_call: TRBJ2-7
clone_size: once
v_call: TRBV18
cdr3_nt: TGTGCCAGCTCACCACCGTCTGGGAGCTACGAGCAGTACTTC
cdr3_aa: CASSPPSGSYEQYF

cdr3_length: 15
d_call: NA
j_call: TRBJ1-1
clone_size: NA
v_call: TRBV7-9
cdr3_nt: TGTGCCAGCAGCTCTAGAGGTGCAGGAGGGGCTGAAGCTTTCTTT
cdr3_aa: CASSSRGAGGAEAFF

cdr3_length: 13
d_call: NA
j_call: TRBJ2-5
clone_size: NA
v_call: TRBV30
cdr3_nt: TGTGCCTGCCGGTCCCTAGGGGCAGAGACCCAGTACTTC
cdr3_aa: CACRSLGAETQYF

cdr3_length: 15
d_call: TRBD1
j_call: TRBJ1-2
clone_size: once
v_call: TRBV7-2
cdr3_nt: TGTGCCAGCAGCCCCCAGGGGGCTCTTAACTATGGCTACACCTTC
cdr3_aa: CASSPQGALNYGYTF

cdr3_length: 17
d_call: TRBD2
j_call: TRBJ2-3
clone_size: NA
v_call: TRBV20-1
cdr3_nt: TGCAGTGCTAGTCCCGCGCTAGCGGACGTGGGCACAGATACGCAGTATTTT
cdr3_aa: CSASPALADVGTDTQYF

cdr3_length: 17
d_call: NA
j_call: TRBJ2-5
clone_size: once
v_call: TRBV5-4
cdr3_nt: TGTGCCAGCAGCTCTCCTTGGGGCCGGCAGTCCCAAGAGACCCAGTACTTC
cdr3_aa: CASSSPWGRQSQETQYF

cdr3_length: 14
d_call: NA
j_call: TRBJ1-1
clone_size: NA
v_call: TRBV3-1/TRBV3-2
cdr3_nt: TGTGCCAGCAGCCAAGATGGCATGAACACTGAAGCTTTCTTT
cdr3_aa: CASSQDGMNTEAFF

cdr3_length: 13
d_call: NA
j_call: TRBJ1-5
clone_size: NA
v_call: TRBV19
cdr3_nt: TGTGCCAGTAGTACGGACAGAAGGCAGCCCCAGCATTTT
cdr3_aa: CASSTDRRQPQHF

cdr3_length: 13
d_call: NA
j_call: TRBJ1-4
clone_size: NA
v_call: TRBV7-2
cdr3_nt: TGTGCCAGCCGTTGGAGTCTTAATGAAAAACTGTTTTTT
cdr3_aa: CASRWSLNEKLFF

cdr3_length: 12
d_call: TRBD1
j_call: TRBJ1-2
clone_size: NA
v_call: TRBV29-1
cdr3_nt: TGCAGCGTTCAGGACAGGGACTATGGCTACACCTTC
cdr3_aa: CSVQDRDYGYTF

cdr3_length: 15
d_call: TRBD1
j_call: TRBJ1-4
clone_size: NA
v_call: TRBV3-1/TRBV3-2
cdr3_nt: TGTGCCAGCAGCGCAAACAGGGGAGAAGGTGAAAAACTGTTTTTT
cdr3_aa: CASSANRGEGEKLFF

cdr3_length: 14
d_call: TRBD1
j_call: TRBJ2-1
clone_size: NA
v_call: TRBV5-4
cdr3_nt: TGTGCCAGCAGCTCCCCGGACAGGGGTCATCGGCAGTTCTTC
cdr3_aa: CASSSPDRGHRQFF

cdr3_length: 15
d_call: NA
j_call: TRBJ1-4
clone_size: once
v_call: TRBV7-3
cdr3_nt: TGTGCCAGCAGCTTAAACTCCGGGGGAAATGAAAAACTGTTTTTT
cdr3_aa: CASSLNSGGNEKLFF

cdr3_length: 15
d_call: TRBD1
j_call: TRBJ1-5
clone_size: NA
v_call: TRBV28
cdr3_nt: TGTGCCAGCAGGGCGGGACAGTGGGACGGGAGGCCCCAGCATTTT
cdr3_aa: CASRAGQWDGRPQHF

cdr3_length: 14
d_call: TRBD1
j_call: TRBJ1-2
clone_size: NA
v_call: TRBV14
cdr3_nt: TGTGCCAGCAGCCAAGCCGGGACAGGCCATGGCTACACCTTC
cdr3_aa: CASSQAGTGHGYTF

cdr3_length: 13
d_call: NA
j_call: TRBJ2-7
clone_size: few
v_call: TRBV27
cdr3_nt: TGTGCCAGCAGCAGGGCCATCTCCTACGAGCAGTACTTC
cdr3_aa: CASSRAISYEQYF

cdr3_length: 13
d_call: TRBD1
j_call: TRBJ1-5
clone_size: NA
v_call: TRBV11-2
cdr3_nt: TGTGCCAGCAGCCTGGACAGGGATCAGCCCCAGCATTTT
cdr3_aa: CASSLDRDQPQHF